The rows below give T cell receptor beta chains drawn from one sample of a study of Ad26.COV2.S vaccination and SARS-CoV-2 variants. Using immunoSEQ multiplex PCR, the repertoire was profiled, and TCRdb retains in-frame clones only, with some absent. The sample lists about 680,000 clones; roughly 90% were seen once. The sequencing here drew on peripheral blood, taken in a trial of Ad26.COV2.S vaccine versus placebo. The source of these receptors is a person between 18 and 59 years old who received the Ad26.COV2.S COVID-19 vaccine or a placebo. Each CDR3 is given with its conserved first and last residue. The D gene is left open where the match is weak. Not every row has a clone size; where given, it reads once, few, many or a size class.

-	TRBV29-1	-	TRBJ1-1	CSVGKKGRMNTEAFF	TGCAGCGTGGGGAAAAAGGGGAGGATGAACACTGAAGCTTTCTTT
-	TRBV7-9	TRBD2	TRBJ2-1	CASSRDGGGVWNEQFF	TGTGCCAGCAGCCGAGACGGCGGGGGTGTTTGGAATGAGCAGTTCTTC
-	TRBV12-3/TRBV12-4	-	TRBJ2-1	CASSLWDSPFF	TGTGCCAGCAGTTTATGGGACTCGCCGTTCTTC
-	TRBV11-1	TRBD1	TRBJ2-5	CASTPAGTGFGKTQYF	TGTGCCAGCACCCCAGCAGGGACAGGGTTTGGAAAGACCCAGTACTTC
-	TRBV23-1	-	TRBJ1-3	CASSPRDRTSGNTIYF	TGCGCCAGCAGTCCCCGAGACAGGACCTCTGGAAACACCATATATTTT
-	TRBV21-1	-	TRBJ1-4	CASSIGRSKKEKLFF	TGTGCCAGCAGCATAGGACGGTCGAAAAAGGAAAAACTGTTTTTT
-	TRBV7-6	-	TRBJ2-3	CASSLAGYTTDTQYF	TGTGCCAGCAGCTTAGCAGGATACACCACAGATACGCAGTATTTT
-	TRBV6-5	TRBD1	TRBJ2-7	CASSWDSSYEQYF	TGTGCCAGCAGTTGGGACAGCTCCTACGAGCAGTACTTC
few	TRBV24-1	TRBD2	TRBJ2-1	CATTQAGGSYNEQFF	TGTGCCACCACCCAAGCGGGAGGGTCCTACAATGAGCAGTTCTTC
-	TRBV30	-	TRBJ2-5	CAWSPNRQGAQYF	TGTGCCTGGAGTCCAAACAGACAAGGGGCCCAGTACTTC